This T cell receptor beta chain was observed in a study of cytomegalovirus exposure and HLA in healthy donors. The ends were cut back, 1 base at V and 3 bases at J, with 8 bases in the middle. Looked up from germline, CDR1 is SGHTA and CDR2 is FQGNSA. This CDR3 comprises 14 residues. The table came from immunoSEQ multiplex PCR; TCRdb's copy has only in-frame clones and leaves some out. The sample holds some 67,000 clones, 94% seen once. The approximately 120-subject validation cohort, separate from the approximately 660-subject first cohort, included the donors. This clone was recorded only once. The genes are TRBV7-2 and TRBJ2-3; no firm D call. Sequencing input: PBMCs. The receptor's source is a woman aged 18-35 years in good health and CMV-seronegative. The CDR3 region has the DNA TGTGCCAGCAGCTTAGTTAGTACTACAGATACGCAGTATTTT. It codes for CASSLVSTTDTQYF.